Following are 20 T cell receptor beta chains from one sample sequenced in a study of blood T cell repertoires in COVID-19. Generated by immunoSEQ multiplex PCR, the TCRdb table keeps only in-frame clones and is missing some. Of tens of thousands of clones in the sample, 85% to 90% were seen once. The specimen sequenced was peripheral blood. All receptors derive from a man in his sixties with active or convalescent COVID-19.

V usage is TRBV18 and J usage is TRBJ2-5; D gene ambiguous. V was cut by 2 bases and J by 4 bases, with 5 bases left in between. Germline lookup yields CDR1 KGHSH and CDR2 LQKENI. The CDR3 runs to 12 residues. Here the CDR3 reads CASSPTGETQYF. CDR3 bases: TGTGCCAGCTCACCAACGGGAGAGACCCAGTACTTC.

The genes are TRBV29-1 and TRBJ1-4; no clear D gene. Germline V lookup: CDR1 SQVTM, CDR2 ANQGSEA. The germline V and J ends were trimmed by 6 bases and 8 bases, with 13 bases remaining between them. The CDR3 loop spans 12 amino acids. The CDR3 sequence: CSVGQWREKLFF. CDR3 nucleotide sequence: TGCAGCGTCGGCCAGTGGAGGGAAAAACTGTTTTTT.

This clone was picked up a small number of times. The chain carries TRBV29-1 and TRBJ1-2; D may be TRBD1 (6 bases). Germline values: CDR1 SQVTM, CDR2 ANQGSEA. The CDR3 has 11 residues. V lost 4 bases to trimming and J lost 4 bases, with 7 bases between them. The CDR3 sequence: CSVVQGYGYTF. Here the CDR3 DNA reads TGCAGCGTTGTACAGGGCTATGGCTACACCTTC.

J is TRBJ2-2 and V is TRBV6-5, with TRBD1 matching 8 bases. The CDR3 runs to 14 residues. Looked up from germline, CDR1 is MNHEY and CDR2 is SVGAGI. J lost 6 bases, V lost 5 bases, and 5 bases had no gene match. The CDR3 DNA follows: TGTGCCAGCAGTAGCCGGACAGGGCCCGGGGAGCTGTTTTTT. Translation: CASSSRTGPGELFF.

The chain combines TRBV5-1 with TRBJ2-3, with D uncertain. Trimming left V 0 bases short and J 1 base short, with 6 bases between. This CDR3 is built from 14 residues. Germline CDR1 SGHRS, CDR2 YFSETQ. The CDR3 here is CASSLGEGTDTQYF. The CDR3 DNA reads TGCGCCAGCAGCTTGGGAGAGGGCACAGATACGCAGTATTTT.

The V call is TRBV30, the J call TRBJ1-1, with a tentative D call TRBD1 (6 bases). Trimming left V 2 bases short and J 1 base short, with 8 bases between. The CDR3 is 13 residues long. CDR1 and CDR2 (germline): GTSNPN, SVGIG (reference sequence). Here the CDR3 reads CAWSPDRNTEAFF. The CDR3 DNA reads as TGTGCCTGGAGTCCGGACAGGAACACTGAAGCTTTCTTT.

This clone was observed a handful of times. The chain joins TRBV24-1 to TRBJ2-1; 8 bases are shared with TRBD1. CDR1 and CDR2 (germline): KGHDR, SFDVKD. This CDR3 comprises 16 residues. J lost 3 bases, V lost 3 bases, and 6 bases had no gene match. The CDR3 region has the DNA TGTGCCACCAGTGATCCCGGACAGGGCGACTACAATGAGCAGTTCTTC. It translates to CATSDPGQGDYNEQFF.

The V call is TRBV5-4, the J call TRBJ1-2; 9 nucleotides agree with TRBD1. The germline V gene has CDR1 SGHNT and CDR2 YYREEE (reference sequence). V was clipped by 4 bases and J by 1 base; unmatched bases: 5. The CDR3 spans 15 residues. The CDR3 DNA reads TGTGCCAGCAGCGCCGGACAGGGGCGTAACTATGGCTACACCTTC. Translated: CASSAGQGRNYGYTF.

V gene TRBV30 combines with J gene TRBJ1-5; D might be TRBD1 (5 bases). V dropped 0 bases and J dropped 5 bases, with 8 bases sitting between them. The CDR3 spans 13 residues. Germline CDR1 is GTSNPN and CDR2 is SVGIG (reference sequence). Written as DNA, the CDR3 is TGTGCCTGGAGTGTAGGGGCCCATCAGCCCCAGCATTTT. Amino acids: CAWSVGAHQPQHF.

The V and J genes are TRBV5-4 and TRBJ1-2; 7 nucleotides match TRBD1. This CDR3 is built from 15 residues. CDR1 is SGHNT and CDR2 is YYREEE in the germline V gene (reference sequence). With 5 bases clipped from V and 4 bases from J, the junction kept 11 bases outside the gene matches. CDR3 in DNA: TGTGCCAGCAGTACAAACCTGGGACAGAGCTATGGCTACACCTTC. It is translated as CASSTNLGQSYGYTF. The entire variable domain, with the rest obtained from reference TRBV5-4 and TRBJ1-2, is as follows: ETGVTQSPTHLIKTRGQQVTLRCSSQSGHNTVSWYQQALGQGPQFIFQYYREEENGRGNFPPRFSGLQFPNYSSELNVNALELDDSALYLCASSTNLGQSYGYTFGSGTRLTVV.

The rearrangement joins TRBV7-8 to TRBJ1-2, with D possibly matching TRBD1 (6 bases). The V end lost 1 base, the J end lost 3 bases, and 12 bases lay between the germline ends. The CDR3 covers 15 residues. Germline V CDR1 and CDR2: SGHVS, FQNEAQ. The CDR3 is CASSLEVQGHYGYTF. DNA of the CDR3: TGTGCCAGCAGCTTAGAGGTACAGGGCCACTATGGCTACACCTTC.

This chain joins TRBV5-4 and TRBJ2-1, with TRBD2 identical over 12 bases. The ends lost 8 bases at V and 2 bases at J; junction bases unmatched: 11. The CDR3 has 17 residues. Per germline, CDR1 SGHNT and CDR2 YYREEE (reference sequence). The CDR3 spells CASSSGGAVRPYNEQFF. CDR3 nucleotide sequence: TGTGCCAGTTCTAGCGGGGGGGCTGTTAGGCCCTACAATGAGCAGTTCTTC. Combining the CDR3 with reference TRBV5-4 and TRBJ2-1 gives the whole variable domain ETGVTQSPTHLIKTRGQQVTLRCSSQSGHNTVSWYQQALGQGPQFIFQYYREEENGRGNFPPRFSGLQFPNYSSELNVNALELDDSALYLCASSSGGAVRPYNEQFFGPGTRLTVL.

This rearrangement joins TRBV9 to TRBJ2-7; maybe TRBD1 (6 bases). The CDR3 length is 15 residues. The V gene lost 0 bases and the J gene lost 4 bases, with 14 bases spanning the gap. Germline lookup yields CDR1 SGDLS and CDR2 YYNGEE. This CDR3 is CASSVGPGHPYEQYV. The CDR3 nucleotides read TGTGCCAGCAGCGTAGGGCCGGGACACCCATACGAGCAGTACGTC.

The V and J genes are TRBV6-5 and TRBJ1-1; a weak D match, TRBD1 (5 bases). V was clipped by 6 bases and J by 4 bases, with 18 bases between them. This CDR3 comprises 15 residues. Per the germline V gene, CDR1 is MNHEY and CDR2 is SVGAGI. CDR3 sequence: CASSQARVLSTEAFF. The CDR3 DNA sequence: TGTGCCAGCAGCCAAGCCAGGGTCCTCAGCACTGAAGCTTTCTTT.

The chain combines TRBV1 with TRBJ2-1; the D call in the table, TRBD2, was not verified against the DNA. TRBV1 is a recognized pseudogene. This CDR3 is built from 16 residues. The CDR3 sequence is CTSSQVREGENNEQFF. As DNA, the CDR3 is TGCACCAGCAGCCAAGTACGGGAGGGGGAGAACAATGAGCAGTTCTTC.

V is TRBV5-5 and J is TRBJ2-5; D possibly corresponds to TRBD1 (6 bases). Germline lookup yields CDR1 SGHKS and CDR2 YYEKEE (reference sequence). This CDR3 is built from 16 residues. Trimming stripped 3 bases from V and 5 bases from J, with 20 bases between. CDR3 DNA: TGTGCCAGCAGCTCCATGACCCCAGGGGTAAGGGAGACCCAGTACTTC. Translated: CASSSMTPGVRETQYF.

The genes are TRBV6-5 and TRBJ1-5; 8 bases agree with TRBD1. The CDR3 extends over 14 amino acids. Germline values: CDR1 MNHEY, CDR2 SVGAGI. The V and J ends lost 5 bases and 5 bases, in that order; junction bases with no gene match: 5. CDR3 region: CASSPRQGYQPQHF. The CDR3 DNA reads as TGTGCCAGCAGTCCGAGACAGGGGTATCAGCCCCAGCATTTT.

The chain couples TRBV6-5 to TRBJ2-2; TRBD2 agrees at 8 bases. V was pared by 5 bases and J by 7 bases, with 9 bases of the junction left unmatched. This CDR3 spans 15 amino acids. Germline lookup yields CDR1 MNHEY and CDR2 SVGAGI. CDR3 in amino acids: CASSLSGVAGGELFF. The CDR3 DNA sequence: TGTGCCAGCAGTCTTAGCGGGGTTGCCGGCGGGGAGCTGTTTTTT.

The rearrangement uses TRBV19 and TRBJ1-2; 7 bases are a match to TRBD1. The CDR3 totals 16 residues. Germline V gene data show CDR1 as LNHDA and CDR2 as SQIVND (reference sequence). V gave up 2 bases and J gave up 1 base; unmatched junction bases: 7. CDR3 amino acids: CASSIWGQPGNYGYTF. Here the CDR3 DNA reads TGTGCCAGTAGTATATGGGGACAGCCTGGTAACTATGGCTACACCTTC.

The J gene is TRBJ2-2, the V gene TRBV2; TRBD1 matches at 7 bases. The V gene end was trimmed by 1 base and the J gene end by 2 bases; junction bases not matched to a gene: 1. Germline CDR1 and CDR2: SNHLY and FYNNEI. This CDR3 is 15 amino acids long. This CDR3 is CASSEVGGNTGELFF. In nucleotides, the CDR3 is TGTGCCAGCAGTGAAGTAGGGGGCAACACCGGGGAGCTGTTTTTT.